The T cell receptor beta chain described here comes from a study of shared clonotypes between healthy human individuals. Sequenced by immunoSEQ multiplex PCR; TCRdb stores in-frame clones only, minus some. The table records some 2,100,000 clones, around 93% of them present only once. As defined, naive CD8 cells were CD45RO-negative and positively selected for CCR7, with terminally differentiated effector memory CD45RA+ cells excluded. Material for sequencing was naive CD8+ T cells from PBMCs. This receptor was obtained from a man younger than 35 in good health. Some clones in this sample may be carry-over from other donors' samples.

CDR3 sequence (DNA): TGTGCCAGCACCGAAATGACAGGGATCACCGGGGAGCTGTTTTTT. Amino acid sequence: CASTEMTGITGELFF. The gene calls are TRBV6-5 and TRBJ2-2; TRBD1 matches 7 bases. The V gene's germline CDR1 is MNHEY and CDR2 SVGAGI. CDR3 length equals 15 residues. J lost 4 bases, V lost 7 bases, and 9 bases had no gene match.